This T cell receptor (beta chain) was sequenced during a study of T-cell reconstitution after alpha-beta-depleted transplantation in children. TCRbeta library construction was performed incorporating unique molecular identifiers. TCRdb reprocessed the PCR reads via MiXCR and lists one record per CDR3 protein. The table has about 1,000,000 distinct CDR3 sequences, about 29% seen once. This clonotype was recorded at least ten times. Germline lookup yields CDR1 SGHRS and CDR2 YFSETQ. V gave up 4 bases and J gave up 6 bases; unmatched junction bases: 6. The CDR3 totals 16 residues. The source of this sequence is a boy younger than two who had a stem cell transplant for SCID, so the T cells may come from the graft donor. The material sequenced was PBMCs, mostly from graft donor cells, taken 360 days after TCRalphabeta/CD19-depleted stem cell transplant. The V gene is TRBV5-1, the J gene TRBJ2-1; 14 bases agree with TRBD2. In DNA form, the CDR3 reads TGCGCCAGCAGCCCAAGGACTAGCGGGGGGATCAATGAGCAGTTCTTC. It is translated as CASSPRTSGGINEQFF.